Listed below are T cell receptor beta chains from one sample, sequenced in a study of blood T cell repertoires in COVID-19. Clones were sequenced by immunoSEQ multiplex PCR, and TCRdb holds only the in-frame ones, with some missing. The repertoire holds under 300,000 clones, with approximately 87% as singletons. Sequences were obtained from peripheral blood. These receptors were taken from a man aged 55 to 70 with acute or convalescent COVID-19. Both conserved end residues are part of each CDR3. A D gene is named only where the DNA matches it firmly. The size field is filled for only some rows; it gives once, few, many or a size class.

D gene	J gene	V gene	clone size	CDR3 DNA	CDR3 protein
TRBD1	TRBJ1-2	TRBV7-6	-	TGTGCCAGCAGCTTAGGGGACAGGGATGGCTACACCTTC	CASSLGDRDGYTF
TRBD1	TRBJ2-1	TRBV27	-	TGTGCCAGCAAGAAGGACAGGGAATACAATGAGCAGTTCTTC	CASKKDREYNEQFF
-	TRBJ2-2	TRBV5-1	few	TGCGCCAGCAGCTGGAATGAGGGTCGCGGGGAGCTGTTTTTT	CASSWNEGRGELFF
TRBD1	TRBJ2-5	TRBV7-2	-	TGTGCCAGCAGCGCCAGGGGGCGGGAGACCCAGTACTTC	CASSARGRETQYF
-	TRBJ1-5	TRBV10-3	-	TGTGCCATCAGTGAACACGACAGACAGCCCCAGCATTTT	CAISEHDRQPQHF
TRBD1	TRBJ2-7	TRBV28	-	TGTGCCAGCAGTTACGAACCGGGACAGGGGGCCTGGGAGCAGTACTTC	CASSYEPGQGAWEQYF
TRBD1	TRBJ2-2	TRBV27	-	TGTGCCAGCAGTTCAGGACAGGGAAAGACCGGGGAGCTGTTTTTT	CASSSGQGKTGELFF
TRBD1	TRBJ1-5	TRBV19	-	TGTGCCAGTAGTATGACAGGGGAGGGTCAGCCCCAGCATTTT	CASSMTGEGQPQHF
TRBD1	TRBJ1-5	TRBV7-9	-	TGTGCCAGCAGCTTAGGGTTTTTTGGGACAGACAATCAGCCCCAGCATTTT	CASSLGFFGTDNQPQHF
TRBD2	TRBJ2-1	TRBV4-2	-	TGTGCCAGCATAGGGTCCGGGACTAGCGGGAGCCTTAATGAGCAGTTCTTC	CASIGSGTSGSLNEQFF
-	TRBJ1-2	TRBV10-3	-	TGTGCCATCAGTGAGGGGCCGAGGGGGGGTAACTATGGCTACACCTTC	CAISEGPRGGNYGYTF
TRBD1	TRBJ2-7	TRBV19	-	TGTGCCAGTAGTATTTACCCAGGACAGGCCTCCTACGAGCAGTACTTC	CASSIYPGQASYEQYF
TRBD2	TRBJ2-5	TRBV12-5	-	TGTGCTAGTGGTTTGGCAACCGGGACTAGCGGACAAGAGACCCAGTACTTC	CASGLATGTSGQETQYF
-	TRBJ2-7	TRBV2	-	TGTGCCAGCATGAGGGAGGAGAGCTCCTACGAGCAGTACTTC	CASMREESSYEQYF
-	TRBJ1-4	TRBV27	-	TGTGCCAGCAGCTGGAAGGGGGATGAAAAACTGTTTTTT	CASSWKGDEKLFF
-	TRBJ1-5	TRBV6-5	-	TGTGCCAGCAGTTACTCGAGAAATCAGCCCCAGCATTTT	CASSYSRNQPQHF
-	TRBJ1-5	TRBV27	-	TGTGCCAGCAGTTCCCCGGGGGATAGCAATCAGCCCCAGCATTTT	CASSSPGDSNQPQHF
-	TRBJ1-1	TRBV28	-	TGTGCCAGCAGTTTAGGGGGGGCGAGAAACACTGAAGCTTTCTTT	CASSLGGARNTEAFF
-	TRBJ1-1	TRBV6-5	-	TGTGCCAGCAGGGCAGCAGGGCCTGAAGCTTTCTTT	CASRAAGPEAFF
TRBD1	TRBJ1-6	TRBV5-1	-	TGCGCCAGCAGTCAAGACAGGGCCCTGGGGGTTAATTCACCCCTCCACTTT	CASSQDRALGVNSPLHF
TRBD2	TRBJ2-7	TRBV11-2	-	TGTGCCAGCAGCTTAGTGGTTAGCGGGAGCTACGAGCAGTACTTC	CASSLVVSGSYEQYF
TRBD2	TRBJ2-7	TRBV6-2/TRBV6-3	few	TGTGCCAGCAGTTTTCCTCGGACTAGCGGGAGTTCCTACGAGCAGTACTTC	CASSFPRTSGSSYEQYF
-	TRBJ2-7	TRBV1	-	TGCACCAGCAGCCAGGGACTAGCGGGAGGCCCCTACGAGCAGTACTTC	CTSSQGLAGGPYEQYF
-	TRBJ1-4	TRBV29-1	once	TGCAGCGGTCGACAGGAGAATGAAAAACTGTTTTTT	CSGRQENEKLFF
-	TRBJ2-3	TRBV6-5	few	TGTGCCTTCATAGAGGCAGATACGCAGTATTTT	CAFIEADTQYF
-	TRBJ1-5	TRBV30	-	TGTGCCTGGAGCACCGGGAGAACGGGCAATCAGCCCCAGCATTTT	CAWSTGRTGNQPQHF
TRBD1	TRBJ2-7	TRBV7-9	-	TGTGCCAGCAGCTCCCGGGACAGGGTCTCCTACGAGCAGTACTTC	CASSSRDRVSYEQYF
TRBD2	TRBJ2-7	TRBV5-5	-	TGTGCCAGCAGCTTGGGCCTCGGGGGGTTGGACTTC	CASSLGLGGLDF
-	TRBJ2-1	TRBV5-4	-	TGTGCCAGCAGCTCGGACTACCTATACAATGAGCAGTTCTTC	CASSSDYLYNEQFF
-	TRBJ1-2	TRBV19	-	TGTGCCAGTAGTAGGGAGGAGCAGTCCTTCTATGGCTACACCTTC	CASSREEQSFYGYTF
-	TRBJ1-2	TRBV5-4	few	TGTGCCAGCAGCTTGTCTGTGACAGACTATGGCTACACCTTC	CASSLSVTDYGYTF
-	TRBJ1-2	TRBV24-1	-	TGTGCCACCAGTGATTCCCCTGACGGGGGGGCCCGGGGCTACACCTTC	CATSDSPDGGARGYTF
-	TRBJ1-2	TRBV28	-	TGTGCCAGCAGGTGGGCCGGGGGGACTAACTATGGCTACACCTTC	CASRWAGGTNYGYTF
TRBD2	TRBJ2-5	TRBV6-2/TRBV6-3	-	TGTGCCAGCAGCCCTCTAGCGGTCCAAGAGACCCAGTACTTC	CASSPLAVQETQYF
-	TRBJ2-2	TRBV5-1	-	TGCGCCAGCAGCATCTACAGGGAGAACACCGGGGAGCTGTTTTTT	CASSIYRENTGELFF
TRBD1	TRBJ1-2	TRBV28	-	TGTGCCAGCGATTGGGTTAGGGACAGGGGCGGCTATGGCTACACCTTC	CASDWVRDRGGYGYTF
TRBD1	TRBJ2-7	TRBV12-3/TRBV12-4	-	TGTGCCAGCAGCACAGTATCGACAGGGCCAAGGAACTTC	CASSTVSTGPRNF
TRBD2	TRBJ2-7	TRBV28	-	TGTGCCAGCAGTACACCACTAGCGGGAGAAAGCGAGCAGTACTTC	CASSTPLAGESEQYF
-	TRBJ2-1	TRBV30	-	TGTGCCGCCCGGACGGGGAGCTCCTACAATGAGCAGTTCTTC	CAARTGSSYNEQFF
TRBD1	TRBJ2-4	TRBV28	-	TGTGCCAGCACCATGACAGGGGCTAGTGGGGTAGCCAAAAACATTCAGTACTTC	CASTMTGASGVAKNIQYF
-	TRBJ1-1	TRBV12-3/TRBV12-4	-	TGTGCCAGCAGCTGGACAGAGAACACTGAAGCTTTCTTT	CASSWTENTEAFF
-	TRBJ2-7	TRBV7-8	-	TGTGCCAGCAGCCAGAGTGGGACACAGTACGAGCAGTACTTC	CASSQSGTQYEQYF
-	TRBJ2-3	TRBV9	-	TGTGCCAGCAGCGTAGTTCGCGGCAGGGGGGCCCCAGATACGCAGTATTTT	CASSVVRGRGAPDTQYF
-	TRBJ2-1	TRBV5-8	-	TGTGCCAGCAGCTTGGAGGACTTTACGGGAAGGGATGAGCAGTTCTTC	CASSLEDFTGRDEQFF
-	TRBJ2-7	TRBV24-1	-	TGTGCCACCAGTGATGGCCACACCTACGAGCAGTACTTC	CATSDGHTYEQYF
TRBD1	TRBJ2-7	TRBV6-2/TRBV6-3	-	TGTGCCAGCAGTAGAGGGACAGTCTCGCCCCACTGGTACTTC	CASSRGTVSPHWYF
-	TRBJ2-1	TRBV11-2	-	TGTGCCAGCAGCTTAGATTCTTCCTACAATGAGCAGTTCTTC	CASSLDSSYNEQFF
TRBD2	TRBJ2-3	TRBV18	-	TGTGCCAGCTCACTCTCCCCGGGAGGTGAAGATACGCAGTATTTT	CASSLSPGGEDTQYF
-	TRBJ1-1	TRBV19	-	TGTGCCAGTAGTAGGGACAAGAACACTGAAGCTTTCTTT	CASSRDKNTEAFF
-	TRBJ1-3	TRBV19	-	TGTGCCAGTAGTATACGCGGGCTCACAATGGGAAACACCATATATTTT	CASSIRGLTMGNTIYF
-	TRBJ2-7	TRBV11-3	-	TGTGCCAGCAGCCCCGGTAGGGCAGGGAAAACCTACGAGCAGTACTTC	CASSPGRAGKTYEQYF
TRBD1	TRBJ2-1	TRBV7-3	-	TGTGCCAGCAGCTCCCCGGGACAGGACAGCTCCTACAATGAGCAGTTCTTC	CASSSPGQDSSYNEQFF
-	TRBJ2-5	TRBV5-1	-	TGCGCCAGCAGCTTGGTCCAACAGGGTGGGGAGACCCAGTACTTC	CASSLVQQGGETQYF
-	TRBJ1-3	TRBV4-2	-	TGTGCCAGCAGCCAAGACGGGGGGGCTGGAAACACCATATATTTT	CASSQDGGAGNTIYF
-	TRBJ2-7	TRBV5-8	-	TGTGCCAGCAGCAGGGCTACTACAGGGTTTTTATACGAGCAGTACTTC	CASSRATTGFLYEQYF
TRBD1	TRBJ1-3	TRBV6-1	-	TGTGCCAGCAGTGAAGGCCCCCCGACAGGGCCAAATGGAAACACCATATATTTT	CASSEGPPTGPNGNTIYF
-	TRBJ2-2	TRBV7-9	-	TGTGCCAGCAGCCCCCCGGTTGGTTCTGGGCTGTTTTTT	CASSPPVGSGLFF